These T cell receptor beta chains were read from a single sample in a study of cytomegalovirus exposure and HLA in healthy donors. Libraries were prepared by immunoSEQ multiplex PCR; TCRdb keeps only in-frame clonotypes and omits some of them. The sample shows about 210,000 clones, 70% to 80% of them seen only once. Sequenced: PBMCs. The source is a male donor in good health and CMV-seropositive. Both conserved end residues are part of each CDR3. D genes are given only for firm matches. Clone sizes are given selectively: once, few, many, or a class where the clone is expanded.

V,J,D,size,DNA,CDR3
TRBV5-1,TRBJ1-6,.,few,TGCGCCAGCAGCTTCGGACAGACCCAATCACCCCTCCACTTT,CASSFGQTQSPLHF
TRBV7-8,TRBJ1-5,TRBD1,.,TGTGCCAGCAGCTTAGCGGCAGGGGGAAGGGAATACAATCAGCCCCAGCATTTT,CASSLAAGGREYNQPQHF
TRBV6-1,TRBJ1-2,.,few,TGTGCCAGCAGTACCGGGGATTGGGGCTACACCTTC,CASSTGDWGYTF
TRBV19,TRBJ1-1,TRBD1,.,TGTGCCAGTAGCGAGACAGGGGTGAACACTGAAGCTTTCTTT,CASSETGVNTEAFF
TRBV6-5,TRBJ1-1,.,.,TGTGCCAGCAGTTACTCGCGGGCGATGAACACTGAAGCTTTCTTT,CASSYSRAMNTEAFF
TRBV27,TRBJ2-5,TRBD1,.,TGTGCCAGCAGCTCCGGGACAGGGGGCGTGGAGACCCAGTACTTC,CASSSGTGGVETQYF
TRBV2,TRBJ2-1,TRBD2,.,TGTGCCAGCACTGGGGCGGGGGAGAACTCGTCTTATGAGCAGTTCTTC,CASTGAGENSSYEQFF
TRBV10-3,TRBJ2-7,TRBD2,.,TGTGCCATCAGTGAAAGCGGGAGGCTTAGTGCAAGCGACTACGAGCAGTACTTC,CAISESGRLSASDYEQYF
TRBV28,TRBJ2-3,.,few,TGTGCCAGCGGAATCTCCGGGTTCCAAGATACGCAGTATTTT,CASGISGFQDTQYF
TRBV6-5,TRBJ1-2,.,.,TGTGCCAGCAGTTACTCTCCGGGGGTTATTGGCTACACCTTC,CASSYSPGVIGYTF
TRBV4-1,TRBJ2-7,.,.,TGCGCCAGCAGCCAAGATGAGGCAGGGGTTATGTGGGAGCAGTACTTC,CASSQDEAGVMWEQYF
TRBV13,TRBJ2-1,.,.,TGTGCCAGCAGCCCTCCCCTAGGAGAGCAGTTCTTC,CASSPPLGEQFF
TRBV5-1,TRBJ2-2,.,once,TGCGCCAGCAGGAGGAACCTTAACACCGGGGAGCTGTTTTTT,CASRRNLNTGELFF
TRBV9,TRBJ2-3,.,.,TGTGCCAGCAGCGTAGCGGCTTCGAGGGAGTGGACAGATACGCAGTATTTT,CASSVAASREWTDTQYF
TRBV7-2,TRBJ2-4,.,once,TGTGCCAGCAGCTTAGCGCATGGGGGTGGGAGGAACATTCAGTACTTC,CASSLAHGGGRNIQYF
TRBV6-5,TRBJ1-1,.,few,TGTGCCAGCATCCACTGGGCCGACAGTACTGAAGCTTTCTTT,CASIHWADSTEAFF
TRBV4-3,TRBJ2-5,.,.,TGCGCCAGCAGCCAAGAGGGGGGGGCGCGAGGAGAGACCCAGTACTTC,CASSQEGGARGETQYF
TRBV6-5,TRBJ2-2,TRBD1,once,TGTGCCAGCAGTACCAGGGGGCGCGAGTCCGGGGAGCTGTTTTTT,CASSTRGRESGELFF
TRBV9,TRBJ2-7,.,.,TGTGCCAGCAGCGTAGAAGACAGCAACTACGAGCAGTACTTC,CASSVEDSNYEQYF
TRBV6-6,TRBJ1-2,.,.,TGTGCCAGCAGTCCTTCAGAGGGTGGCTACACCTTC,CASSPSEGGYTF
TRBV19,TRBJ1-6,.,.,TGTGCCAGTAGTATTTTTGCCACGGGGAGAAAGGATTCACCCCTCCACTTT,CASSIFATGRKDSPLHF
TRBV6-1,TRBJ2-7,TRBD1,.,TGTGCCAGCTCGGGACAGTTAACCTACGAGCAGTACTTC,CASSGQLTYEQYF
TRBV14,TRBJ2-2,TRBD1,.,TGTGCCAGCAGCCAGACGGGACAGGGGTATGCCGGGGAGCTGTTTTTT,CASSQTGQGYAGELFF
TRBV6-4,TRBJ1-2,TRBD1,.,TGTGCCAGCGGGGGACAGGGGGCCGGGCGTTATGGCTACACCTTC,CASGGQGAGRYGYTF
TRBV7-7,TRBJ2-7,TRBD2,few,TGTGCTAGCAGCTTCGGGGGGGGATCCTCCTACGAGCAGTACTTC,CASSFGGGSSYEQYF
TRBV7-2,TRBJ1-1,.,.,TGTGCCAGCAGCCGACAATTTATGATAGAAGCTTTCTTT,CASSRQFMIEAFF
TRBV25-1,TRBJ2-3,.,few,TGTGCCAGCAACCTTCCCGGGGCAGATACGCAGTATTTT,CASNLPGADTQYF
TRBV7-3,TRBJ2-1,TRBD1,.,TGTGCCAGCAGCTATACAGGGGGCGCGGGTCGGGAGCAGTTCTTC,CASSYTGGAGREQFF
TRBV13,TRBJ2-3,TRBD2,.,TGTGCCAGCAGCCCCACTAGCGGTATCAATACGCAGTATTTT,CASSPTSGINTQYF
TRBV20-1,TRBJ2-7,.,.,TGCAGTGCTAGAGTTCGGGGGAAGCAGTACTTC,CSARVRGKQYF
TRBV6-6,TRBJ2-5,TRBD2,.,TGTGCCAGCCGACACGTACTAGCGGGGAACCAAGAGACCCAGTACTTC,CASRHVLAGNQETQYF
TRBV9,TRBJ2-3,TRBD2,.,TGTGCCAGCAGCACCCGGACTAGCGGGGTTTATTCAGATACGCAGTATTTT,CASSTRTSGVYSDTQYF
TRBV10-3,TRBJ2-7,TRBD1,.,TGTGCCATCAGTGAACGGGACAGGGGCCACGAGCAGTACTTC,CAISERDRGHEQYF
TRBV12-5,TRBJ1-2,TRBD1,.,TGTGCTAGTGGTTTGGGGGGACAGCCAAACTATGGCTACACCTTC,CASGLGGQPNYGYTF
TRBV18,TRBJ2-1,TRBD1,.,TGTGCCAGCTCTTTGACAGGGCCCTACAATGAGCAGTTCTTC,CASSLTGPYNEQFF
TRBV5-1,TRBJ1-3,.,.,TGCGCCAGCAGCTCCGAAGACTACTCTGGAAACACCATATATTTT,CASSSEDYSGNTIYF
TRBV6-1,TRBJ2-3,.,few,TGTGCCAGCATTGGAGGCCCTTTTACAGATACGCAGTATTTT,CASIGGPFTDTQYF
TRBV6-5,TRBJ2-5,TRBD2,.,TGTGCCAGCAGTTACTCGGGAGCGGGGCCTCAAGAGACCCAGTACTTC,CASSYSGAGPQETQYF
TRBV20-1,TRBJ2-1,TRBD2,.,TGCAGTGCTAGAGATCTAGCGGGGCAGTTCTTC,CSARDLAGQFF
TRBV5-1,TRBJ2-7,TRBD1,.,TGCGCCAGCAGCATATCGGGACAGTCCTACGAGCAGTACTTC,CASSISGQSYEQYF
TRBV5-6,TRBJ2-3,TRBD2,.,TGTGCCAGCAGCCACCCTAGCGGGGGGACCACAGATACGCAGTATTTT,CASSHPSGGTTDTQYF
TRBV6-5,TRBJ2-7,TRBD1,few,TGTGCCAGCAGTTTAACCGGGACAGACTACGAGCAGTACTTC,CASSLTGTDYEQYF
TRBV28,TRBJ2-7,.,.,TGTGCCAGCAACGAGGAAGCGCTATACGAGCAGTACTTC,CASNEEALYEQYF
TRBV9,TRBJ2-7,.,.,TGTGCCAGCAGCGCCGGGACTGGAAACTACGAGCAGTACTTC,CASSAGTGNYEQYF
TRBV6-1,TRBJ1-1,.,.,TGTGCCTCGAAAACAGGGATGAACACTGAAGCTTTCTTT,CASKTGMNTEAFF
TRBV7-3,TRBJ2-7,TRBD2,.,TGTGCCAGCAGCGCCTGGACTAGCGGAAACTACGAGCAGTACTTC,CASSAWTSGNYEQYF
TRBV29-1,TRBJ2-7,TRBD1,.,TGCAGCGTTATCCGGGACAGGGCGGGTGGCGAGCAGTACTTC,CSVIRDRAGGEQYF
TRBV4-2,TRBJ2-1,.,once,TGTGCCAGCAGCCAAGGGGGCAGGGGCCCATACAATGAGCAGTTCTTC,CASSQGGRGPYNEQFF
TRBV6-5,TRBJ2-2,TRBD1,.,TGTGCCAGCAGTTCCCCGACAGGGGGGATCACCGGGGAGCTGTTTTTT,CASSSPTGGITGELFF
TRBV10-3,TRBJ2-7,.,.,TGTGCCATCAGTGTCGGGAACTACGAGCAGTACTTC,CAISVGNYEQYF
TRBV5-1,TRBJ2-5,TRBD2,.,TGCGCCAGCAGCTTGGTAGGGACTAGCGCGGAGACCCAGTACTTC,CASSLVGTSAETQYF
TRBV6-6,TRBJ1-1,.,.,TGTGCCAGCAGTTACCGAGACAGCCGCGGCACTGAAGCTTTCTTT,CASSYRDSRGTEAFF
TRBV7-2,TRBJ2-3,.,.,TGTGCCAGCAGCTCCATGGGAGTGTTCACAGATACGCAGTATTTT,CASSSMGVFTDTQYF
TRBV19,TRBJ2-7,.,once,TGTGCCAGTAGTATCTCCCCTTATTCCTACGAGCAGTACTTC,CASSISPYSYEQYF
TRBV28,TRBJ1-1,.,.,TGTGCCAGCAGACTGCCGGGCACTGAAGCTTTCTTT,CASRLPGTEAFF